A single TCR beta chain is shown here with its context. This sample stems from a study of CD4 T cells in relation to SARS-CoV-2 and coronaviruses. Repertoires were generated with immunoSEQ multiplex PCR, while TCRdb's copy carries only in-frame clones and drops some. This sample has 60,000 or so clones, with about 94% found just once. The unexposed donors gave CD4+ T cells in about 2011-2018, prior to COVID-19. CDR1 is MGHDK, CDR2 SYGVNS, per germline. The CDR3 has 16 residues. V trimming: 4 bases; J trimming: 1 base; junction bases outside the gene matches: 5. Material: naive CD4+ T cells from PBMCs. The subset is: naive CD4+ T cells isolated by negative enrichment. The receptor was isolated from a human donor in good health. The genes are TRBV25-1 and TRBJ2-3, with TRBD2 identical over 10 bases. The CDR3 sequence is CASSARLAGRTDTQYF. In DNA form, the CDR3 reads TGTGCCAGCAGTGCACGACTAGCGGGTCGCACAGATACGCAGTATTTT.